Given below is one TCR beta chain in context. Its specific antigen is unknown. Within one base of it there is no much larger clone, and no base qualities were kept. The data derive from a study of tumor-infiltrating lymphocytes in primary liver carcinoma (dated by TCRdb to the late 2010s). Concerning the study at large: Four to six patients with histopathologically diagnosed primary liver carcinoma underwent surgical resection in China between late 2015 and March 2016. The tumors of the five patients were staged as T1-T3 N0M0, with maximum diameters ranging from 4.2 to 10 cm. Technical replicate repertoires showed high reproducibility, with mean shared-clone rates about 0.91 and correlation coefficients above 0.95. TCRbeta repertoire sequencing covered 35 specimens from 5 patients: roughly 25 tumor regions, 5 adjacent noncancerous liver tissues and 5 peripheral blood samples. For each liver tumor, the study sampled five regions along with adjacent normal tissue and blood, and applied TCRbeta repertoire sequencing, expression microarrays and whole-exome sequencing. Roughly 3.65 to 7.13 million productive TCRbeta reads were obtained per sample, and no significant difference in read depth was found between tissue types. Of the five patients, three men and two women aged 30 to 69 years, four had hepatocellular carcinoma and one had combined HCC and intrahepatic cholangiocarcinoma.

The germline V gene provides CDR1 SGHRS and CDR2 YFSETQ. Including the terminal cysteine and phenylalanine, the CDR3 comprises 14 residues. Only the CDR3 DNA stays, 42 bases, in frame from base 1. Germline trimming amounts to 4 bases on V and 4 bases on J, with 5 as the count of junction bases outside the gene matches. A constant-region primer and ProtoScript II reverse transcriptase were used to reverse-transcribe TCRbeta-specific cDNA from roughly 480 ng total RNA. Construction of the TCRbeta libraries relied on three nested rounds of multiplex PCR, following a slightly modified ARM-PCR procedure. Each of the first two PCR rounds ran for around 10 cycles using multiplex TRBV1-TRBV30 forward primers together with a Cbeta reverse primer. Sample barcodes and Illumina adapters were added in a final 25-cycle PCR using Deep VentR polymerase. Before sequencing, amplicons of 200-500 bp were gel-purified using a QIAquick gel extraction kit. An Illumina HiSeq 2500 was used to sequence the TCRbeta amplicons, generating 250-bp paired-end reads. The authors' analysis ran thus. To recover full CDR3 sequences, reads were quality-trimmed using Trimmomatic v0.33 and paired reads were then merged using FLASH v1.2.11. V, D and J germline segments were assigned to the rearranged TCRbeta sequences using MiGEC v1.2.1b. Clonotype statistics, along with Shannon-Wiener diversity indices, were calculated using VDJtools v1.0.0. To cut down on sampling bias, every analysis after diversity analysis relied on just the 250 most abundant clonotypes from each sample. In-frame beta chains were kept once TCRdb had trimmed the public reads at Q25 with fastp and called clones with MiXCR. All rows with the same CDR3 protein become a single entry with the most common DNA and genes. TCRdb's processing, not the authors', yielded these V and J calls. The sample data list 300,000 to 350,000 distinct CDR3 sequences, and less than 65% of these were observed just once. The leading ten clones occupy about 6% of the sample.

TRIzol reagent was used to extract blood RNA from unsorted whole blood, while the DNeasy Blood & Tissue kit provided the germline DNA. At the time of sampling, the patients were treatment-naive and had chronic HBV infection. Before surgery, roughly 4 milliliters of peripheral blood were collected into K2EDTA tubes. What the study reported, not specific to this receptor: Compared with blood, tumors had a significantly larger share of the repertoire taken up by the top 250 clones (p = 0.039). Comparison of CD4+ and CD8+ T cell repertoires was precluded by the use of bulk unsorted samples. Because only the TCR beta chain was sequenced and unpaired alpha chains were not captured, true repertoire diversity is likely underestimated. The study included only four to six patients, and the authors note findings should be validated in a larger study. Pairs of tumor regions showed greater repertoire overlap (mean roughly 35%) than tumor-adjacent pairs (approximately 17%) or tumor-blood pairs (approximately 15%), which is consistent with antigen-driven expansion.

The TCR was taken from a man between 35 and 55 years old with primary liver carcinoma and hepatitis B virus infection. Material: peripheral blood. The sequence joins TRBV5-1 to TRBJ1-1, and TRBD1 matches 9 of the central bases. The DNA is TGCGCCAGCAGCCCAAGGACAGGGGCCACTGAAGCTTTCTTT. Its protein is CASSPRTGATEAFF.